This T cell receptor beta chain was identified during a study of Ad26.COV2.S vaccination and SARS-CoV-2 variants. About the research overall: Participants got Ad26.COV2.S intramuscularly, once or twice 56 days apart.

Repertoires were generated with immunoSEQ multiplex PCR, while TCRdb's copy carries only in-frame clones and drops some. In the table there are about 400,000 clones, about 88% of which are singletons. The V gene's germline CDR1 is SGHRS and CDR2 YFSETQ. V was pared by 4 bases and J by 5 bases, with 12 bases between. The CDR3 has 14 amino acids. Described treatment: roughly 20 received Ad26.COV2.S at low or high dose, single or two shots; roughly five received placebo; per-sample allocation not given. Sampling took place 63 days after the first vaccine or placebo injection. The vaccine delivered Wuhan-strain SARS-CoV-2 spike through an Ad26 vector.

This chain uses TRBV5-1 with TRBJ1-4; tentative D call: TRBD1 (5 bases). The clonotype was recovered from a person aged 18-65 years who received the Ad26.COV2.S COVID-19 vaccine or a placebo. This sample comprised peripheral blood, obtained in a trial of Ad26.COV2.S vaccine versus placebo. CDR3 coding DNA: TGCGCCAGCAGCCCGGGACTGCAAAATGAAAAACTGTTTTTT. Amino acids: CASSPGLQNEKLFF.